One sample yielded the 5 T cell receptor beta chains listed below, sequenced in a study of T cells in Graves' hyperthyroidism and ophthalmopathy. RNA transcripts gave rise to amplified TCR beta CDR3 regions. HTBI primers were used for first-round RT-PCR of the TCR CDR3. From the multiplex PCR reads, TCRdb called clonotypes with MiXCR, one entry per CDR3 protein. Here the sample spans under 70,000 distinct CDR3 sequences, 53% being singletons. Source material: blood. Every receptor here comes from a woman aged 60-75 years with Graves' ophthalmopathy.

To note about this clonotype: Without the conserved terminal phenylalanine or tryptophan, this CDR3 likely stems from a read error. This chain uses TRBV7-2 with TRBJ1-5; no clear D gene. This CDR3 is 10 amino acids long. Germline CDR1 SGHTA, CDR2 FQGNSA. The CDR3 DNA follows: TGTGACAGCAGGCCCCAGCCCCAGCATTAT. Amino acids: CDSRPQPQHY.

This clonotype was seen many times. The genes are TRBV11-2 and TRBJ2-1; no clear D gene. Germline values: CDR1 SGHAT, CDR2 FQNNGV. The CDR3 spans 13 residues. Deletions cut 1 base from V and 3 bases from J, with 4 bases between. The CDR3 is CASSLVLYNEQFF. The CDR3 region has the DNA TGTGCCAGCAGCTTAGTTCTCTACAATGAGCAGTTCTTC.

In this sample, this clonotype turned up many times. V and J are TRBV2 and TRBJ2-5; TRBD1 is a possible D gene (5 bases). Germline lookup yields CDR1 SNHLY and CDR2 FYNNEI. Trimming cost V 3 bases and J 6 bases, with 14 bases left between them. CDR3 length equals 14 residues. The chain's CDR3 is CASSEGRAAKTQYF. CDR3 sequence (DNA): TGTGCCAGCAGTGAGGGCAGGGCGGCAAAGACCCAGTACTTC.

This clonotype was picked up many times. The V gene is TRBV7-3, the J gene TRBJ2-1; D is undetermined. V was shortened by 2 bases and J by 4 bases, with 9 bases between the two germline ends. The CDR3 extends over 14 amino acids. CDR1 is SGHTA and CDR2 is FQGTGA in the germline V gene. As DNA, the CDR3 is TGTGCCAGCAGCTTAGTTCCTAGTTACAATGAGCAGTTCTTC. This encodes CASSLVPSYNEQFF.

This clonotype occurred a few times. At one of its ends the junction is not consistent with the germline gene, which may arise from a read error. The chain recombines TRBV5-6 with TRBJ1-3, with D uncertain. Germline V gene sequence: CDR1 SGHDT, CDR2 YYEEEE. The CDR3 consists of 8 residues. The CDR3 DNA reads TGTGCCAGCAGCTTGAAAACCTTT. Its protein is CASSLKTF. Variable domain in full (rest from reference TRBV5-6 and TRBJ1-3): DAGVTQSPTHLIKTRGQQVTLRCSPKSGHDTVSWYQQALGQGPQFIFQYYEEEERQRGNFPDRFSGHQFPNYSSELNVNALLLGDSALYLCASSLKTFGEGSWLTVV.